These 18 T cell receptor beta chains originate from one sample sequenced in a study of vaccination effects on CD4 cells after COVID-19. Assay: immunoSEQ multiplex PCR; the TCRdb copy retains only in-frame clones and omits some. The sample carries about 46,000 clones, over 60% recorded once. Viral peptide pool expansion of antigen-specific CD4+ T cells preceded sequencing in the ViraFEST assay. Once cultured for under 11 days, the cells underwent separation to obtain CD4+ T cells. Participants each got two BNT162b2 or mRNA-1273 vaccine doses. Antigen specificity for these receptors is unknown. Sequences were derived from CD4+ T cells from PBMCs cultured with HCoV-OC43 spike peptides, sampled after COVID-19 vaccination. Subset indicated: HCoV-OC43 spike overlapping peptide pool stimulation. The receptors were gathered from a human donor who received a COVID-19 vaccine.

This rearrangement joins TRBV6-5 to TRBJ1-5; perhaps TRBD1 as D (5 bases). CDR3 length: 13 residues. The V gene's germline CDR1 is MNHEY and CDR2 SVGAGI. V was cut by 8 bases and J by 2 bases, with 10 bases left in between. The CDR3 coding sequence is TGTGCCAGCGGGGCGGGCGGCAATCAGCCCCAGCATTTT. It is translated as CASGAGGNQPQHF.

The chain couples TRBV24-1 to TRBJ2-2; 7 bases agree with TRBD1. The CDR3 totals 15 residues. Losses at the gene ends were 8 bases for V and 1 base for J; bases not matched to a gene: 6. CDR1 KGHDR and CDR2 SFDVKD come from the germline V gene. The CDR3 DNA reads TGTGCCACCATCCCCACAGGGGAGAACACCGGGGAGCTGTTTTTT. It yields the protein CATIPTGENTGELFF.

This clone was picked up a small number of times. The V call is TRBV20-1, the J call TRBJ2-2, with TRBD2 identical over 8 bases. The CDR3 extends over 14 amino acids. Germline V lookup: CDR1 DFQATT, CDR2 SNEGSKA (reference sequence). Trimming removed 3 bases from V and 7 bases from J; junction bases left unmatched: 7. The CDR3 sequence: CSASIAGSDGELFF. The CDR3 DNA sequence: TGCAGTGCTAGTATAGCGGGGTCGGACGGGGAGCTGTTTTTT.

This chain uses TRBV29-1 with TRBJ2-3, with D possibly being TRBD1 (5 bases). The V gene's germline CDR1 is SQVTM and CDR2 ANQGSEA. The CDR3 extends over 13 amino acids. V shed 4 bases and J shed 0 bases, with 8 bases lying between them. The CDR3 sequence: CSVGQISTDTQYF. CDR3 nucleotides: TGCAGCGTTGGACAGATTAGCACAGATACGCAGTATTTT.

This clone was observed a few times. The chain employs TRBV6-1 and TRBJ2-4; TRBD1 might be the D (5 bases). Trimming stripped 1 base from V and 2 bases from J, with 12 bases between. This CDR3 has 16 residues. Germline V gene sequence: CDR1 MNHNS, CDR2 SASEGT. The CDR3 here is CASSEGGQGPKNIQYF. Here the CDR3 DNA reads TGTGCCAGCAGTGAAGGGGGCCAGGGCCCCAAAAACATTCAGTACTTC.

V usage is TRBV18 and J usage is TRBJ1-5; 7 bases match TRBD1. This CDR3 comprises 16 residues. V gave up 5 bases and J gave up 0 bases; unmatched junction bases: 7. The V gene's germline CDR1 is KGHSH and CDR2 LQKENI. CDR3 DNA sequence: TGTGCCAGCTCAAGGGGACAGTCAAATAGCAATCAGCCCCAGCATTTT. Translation: CASSRGQSNSNQPQHF.

The chain joins TRBV4-1 to TRBJ2-2, with D hard to call. Germline CDR1 and CDR2: MGHRA and YSYEKL. The germline V and J ends were trimmed by 6 bases and 7 bases, with 9 bases remaining between them. The CDR3 consists of 12 residues. Here the CDR3 reads CASRLTGGELFF. The CDR3 DNA sequence: TGCGCCAGCAGGTTAACCGGCGGGGAGCTGTTTTTT.

This clone showed up just a few times. V is TRBV6-5 and J is TRBJ2-1; D is ambiguous. The CDR3 runs 14 residues. The V gene lost 4 bases and the J gene lost 0 bases, with 7 bases spanning the gap. Germline lookup yields CDR1 MNHEY and CDR2 SVGAGI. The DNA for the CDR3 is TGTGCCAGCAGTTGGCTACGCTCCTACAATGAGCAGTTCTTC. Protein product: CASSWLRSYNEQFF.

The chain links TRBV5-4 to TRBJ2-2; D ambiguous. Germline CDR1 is SGHNT and CDR2 is YYREEE (reference sequence). This CDR3 is 16 amino acids long. Trimming took off 0 bases at V and 2 bases at J, with 11 bases between the two ends. In nucleotides, the CDR3 is TGTGCCAGCAGCTTGGTTACTGGGATCAACACCGGGGAGCTGTTTTTT. It is translated as CASSLVTGINTGELFF.

J is TRBJ2-5 and V is TRBV24-1; no definite D call. This CDR3 has 15 amino acids. Germline V gene lookup returns CDR1 KGHDR and CDR2 SFDVKD. V lost 4 bases and J lost 0, with 11 bases in between. The CDR3 DNA is TGTGCCACCAGTGACGGTGACAATTACCAAGAGACCCAGTACTTC. Translated: CATSDGDNYQETQYF.

About this clone itself: Mismatch with germline at one junction end may stem from a read error. This chain connects TRBV9 to TRBJ2-2; D remains ambiguous. This CDR3 is built from 13 residues. Germline assignment: CDR1 SGDLS and CDR2 YYNGEE. Written as DNA, the CDR3 is TGTGCCAGCAGCGTAGGAATTACCGTGGAGCTGTTTTTT. This encodes CASSVGITVELFF.

The chain links TRBV10-1 to TRBJ2-2; perhaps TRBD1 as D (5 bases). V lost 7 bases and J 7 bases, leaving 13 bases between the germline ends. CDR3 length: 13 amino acids. The germline V gene has CDR1 WNHNN and CDR2 SYGVQD (reference sequence). As DNA, the CDR3 is TGCGCCAGCAATTCGGTAGGGGACGGGGAGCTGTTTTTT. Translation: CASNSVGDGELFF.

V is TRBV3-1 (or the pseudogene TRBV3-2) and J is TRBJ2-2; D perhaps matches TRBD2 (6 bases). The CDR3 has 15 amino acids. V was shortened by 1 base and J by 6 bases, with 12 bases between the two germline ends. The V gene's germline CDR1 is LGHDT and CDR2 YNNKEL (reference sequence). The DNA for the CDR3 is TGTGCCAGCAGCCAAGTAGTGGGAGGACCCGGGGAGCTGTTTTTT. This codes for CASSQVVGGPGELFF.

A few counts support this clone. V gene TRBV6-5 combines with J gene TRBJ1-2; D not resolved. CDR1 is MNHEY, CDR2 SVGAGI, per germline. The ends were cut back, 5 bases at V and 2 bases at J, with 9 bases in the middle. The CDR3 is 13 residues long. CDR3 nucleotides: TGTGCCAGCAGTAAGGTAGAGAACTATGGCTACACCTTC. Translated, it gives CASSKVENYGYTF.

This chain joins TRBV6-5 and TRBJ2-5; 7 positions agree with TRBD1. Germline CDR1 MNHEY, CDR2 SVGAGI. There are 15 residues in the CDR3. With 6 bases clipped from V and 2 bases from J, the junction kept 9 bases outside the gene matches. This chain's CDR3 is CASRQPGTEQETQYF. The CDR3 DNA follows: TGTGCCAGCAGGCAACCTGGGACAGAGCAAGAGACCCAGTACTTC.

The chain uses TRBV7-9 and TRBJ1-4; no clear D. Germline-derived CDR1 and CDR2 are SEHNR and FQNEAQ (reference sequence). Trimming removed 7 bases at V and 0 bases at J, with 15 bases between. The CDR3 contains 16 residues. The DNA of the CDR3 is TGTGCCAGCACGCCAGGTGGCGCCGCAACTAATGAAAAACTGTTTTTT. Protein sequence: CASTPGGAATNEKLFF.

This sequence joins TRBV15 and TRBJ1-2; 10 nucleotides line up with TRBD1. Germline CDR1 is LNHNV and CDR2 is YYDKDF (reference sequence). V lost 0 bases, J lost 9 bases, and 7 bases stayed unmatched. The CDR3 runs 15 residues. The CDR3 region has the DNA TGTGCCACCAGCAGAGATAGTCGGACAGGGGGGCGCTACACCTTC. Translating gives CATSRDSRTGGRYTF. The full variable domain, with the rest looked up from reference TRBV15 and TRBJ1-2, is DAMVIQNPRYQVTQFGKPVTLSCSQTLNHNVMYWYQQKSSQAPKLLFHYYDKDFNNEADTPDNFQSRRPNTSFCFLDIRSPGLGDTAMYLCATSRDSRTGGRYTFGSGTRLTVV.

The rearrangement joins TRBV21-1 to TRBJ2-5. TRBV21-1 is reported as a pseudogene. The length of the CDR3 is 13 residues. The CDR3 DNA reads TGTGCCACTAGATCAGGTTACCAAGAGACCCAGTACTTC. Protein product: CATRSGYQETQYF.